This TCR beta chain was sequenced for a study of shared clonotypes between healthy human individuals. Profiling relied on immunoSEQ multiplex PCR, and the TCRdb table lists in-frame clones only, not all of them. Of 800,000 to 1,200,000 clones in the sample, 78% were seen once. This clone was picked up one time. The CDR3 is 15 residues long. The V gene lost 4 bases and the J gene lost 0 bases, with 8 bases spanning the gap. Germline V gene data show CDR1 as SGHNT and CDR2 as YYREEE (reference sequence). The rearrangement links TRBV5-4 to TRBJ2-6, with D hard to call. Sequences were obtained from memory CD4+ T cells from PBMCs. As for subset: CD45RA-negative fraction. This receptor was taken from a man aged 18-30 years in good health. Some clones in this sample may be carry-over from other donors' samples. The CDR3 sequence is CASSHSASGANVLTF. Here the CDR3 DNA reads TGTGCCAGCAGCCACAGTGCCTCTGGGGCCAACGTCCTGACTTTC.